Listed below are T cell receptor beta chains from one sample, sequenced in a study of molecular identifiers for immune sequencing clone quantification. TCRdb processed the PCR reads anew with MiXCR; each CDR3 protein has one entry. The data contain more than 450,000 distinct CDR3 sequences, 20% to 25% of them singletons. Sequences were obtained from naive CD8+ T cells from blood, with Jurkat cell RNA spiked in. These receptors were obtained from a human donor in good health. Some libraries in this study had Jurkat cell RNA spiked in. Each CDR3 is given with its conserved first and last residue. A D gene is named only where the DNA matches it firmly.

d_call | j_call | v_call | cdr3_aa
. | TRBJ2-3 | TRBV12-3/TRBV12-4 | CASSISDASTDTQYF
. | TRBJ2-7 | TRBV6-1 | CATRPGFGYEQYF
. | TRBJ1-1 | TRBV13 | CASSSLRIGAEAFF
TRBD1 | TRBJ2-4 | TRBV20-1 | CSARDPGQGVKNIQYF
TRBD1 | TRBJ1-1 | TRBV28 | CASRSTGGFTEAFF
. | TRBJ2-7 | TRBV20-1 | CSARDTVTYEQYF
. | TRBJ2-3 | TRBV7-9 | CASSSETGADTQYF
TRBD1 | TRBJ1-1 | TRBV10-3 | CAISEPQGAEAFF
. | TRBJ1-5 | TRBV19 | CATSTGLGNQPQHF
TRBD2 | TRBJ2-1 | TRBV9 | CASSVELAGGRQFF
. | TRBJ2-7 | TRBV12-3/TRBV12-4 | CASSPAFEEQYF
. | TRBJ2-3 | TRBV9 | CASSVARISTDTQYF
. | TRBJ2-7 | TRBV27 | CASSQAWGSGYEQYF
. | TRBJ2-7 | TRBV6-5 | CASSYYREGYEQYF
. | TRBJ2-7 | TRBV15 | CATSRYGDEQYF
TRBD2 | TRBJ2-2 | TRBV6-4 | CASSPELAVGTGELFF
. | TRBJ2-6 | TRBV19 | CASSMASRGANVLTF
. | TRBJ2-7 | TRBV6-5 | CASRIRGSPYEQYF
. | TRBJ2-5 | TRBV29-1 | CSVEDPSGGIKGETQYF
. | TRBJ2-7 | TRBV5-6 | CASSSGVGRYEQYF
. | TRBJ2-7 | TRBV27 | CASGKETKPYEQYF
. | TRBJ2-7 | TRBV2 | CASSEAQYGSYEQYF
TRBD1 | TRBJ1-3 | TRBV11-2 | CASSLGQSGNTIYF
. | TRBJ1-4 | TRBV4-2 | CASSQDPTALGEKLFF
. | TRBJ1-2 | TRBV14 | CASSHRDNPLYGYTF
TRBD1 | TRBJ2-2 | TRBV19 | CASTRLTGGTGELFF
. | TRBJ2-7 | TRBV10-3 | CAISEGLEPYEQYF
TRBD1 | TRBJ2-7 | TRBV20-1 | CSAEDRDNEQYF
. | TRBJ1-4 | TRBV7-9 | CASSSIREKLFF
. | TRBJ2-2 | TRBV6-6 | CASSPQGPHNKLFF
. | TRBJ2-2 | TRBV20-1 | CSARDFRGGTGELFF
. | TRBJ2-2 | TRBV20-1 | CSARGMEEHTGELFF
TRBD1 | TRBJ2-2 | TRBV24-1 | CATSDPAGGLTGELFF
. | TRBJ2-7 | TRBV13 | CASSPGKPGAHEQYF
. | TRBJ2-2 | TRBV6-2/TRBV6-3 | CASSSTERRNTGELFF
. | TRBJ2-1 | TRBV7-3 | CASSFDNYNEQFF
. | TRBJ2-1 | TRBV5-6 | CASSPGVIRGGGNEQFF
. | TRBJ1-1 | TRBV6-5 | CASSYGSRTEAFF
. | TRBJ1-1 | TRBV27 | CASSLSGEATEAFF
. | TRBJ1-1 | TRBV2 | CASRGTLMNTEAFF
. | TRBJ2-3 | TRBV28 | CASSSPRTYYTDTQYF
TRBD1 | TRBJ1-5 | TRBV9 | CASSEDRANQPQHF
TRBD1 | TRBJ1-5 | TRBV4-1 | CASRQQDREGQPQHF
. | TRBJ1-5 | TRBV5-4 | CASSSVPGANQPQHF
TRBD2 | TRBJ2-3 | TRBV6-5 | CASSSGTSGIADTQYF
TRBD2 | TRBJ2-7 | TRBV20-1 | CSARDIGEGYEQYF
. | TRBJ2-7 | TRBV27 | CASSSGVLPGEQYF
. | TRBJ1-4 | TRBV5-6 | CASSIDGNEKLFF
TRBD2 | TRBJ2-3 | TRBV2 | CASSESRGTLAGGSTDTQYF